This TCR beta chain was captured by sequencing in a study of blood T cell repertoires in COVID-19. Authors' methods: Estimation of nucleated cell counts relied on the amplification of reference gene primers. Clones were sequenced by immunoSEQ multiplex PCR, and TCRdb holds only the in-frame ones, with some missing. Clone size and V and J calls were adopted from that table, with D and trimming inferred from the DNA. Counted here are under 150,000 clones, approximately 82% occurring once; the ten biggest clones make up roughly 7%. The V gene's germline CDR1 is KGHSH and CDR2 LQKENI. This CDR3 comprises 16 residues. V lost 4 bases and J lost 1; bases outside the gene matches: 4.

The TCR comes from a man aged 65 to 79 with active or convalescent COVID-19. This rearrangement joins TRBV18 to TRBJ1-5; 10 bases are shared with TRBD1. Sequences were obtained from peripheral blood. For the CDR3, the DNA is TGTGCCAGCTCACGACAGGGGGCTCGGAGCAATCAGCCCCAGCATTTT. This encodes CASSRQGARSNQPQHF. The variable domain in full, with the rest retrieved from reference TRBV18 and TRBJ1-5, is NAGVMQNPRHLVRRRGQEARLRCSPMKGHSHVYWYRQLPEEGLKFMVYLQKENIIDESGMPKERFSAEFPKEGPSILRIQQVVRGDSAAYFCASSRQGARSNQPQHFGDGTRLSIL.